Described below is a single T cell receptor beta chain sequence and its context. Its antigen is currently unknown. This specimen comes from a study of cytomegalovirus exposure and HLA in healthy donors. Study findings and constraints: Most sequenced TCRs were rare (though some public TCRs occurred in many donors). Specific recognition of CMV antigens was confirmed in vitro for three chains (all CMV-associated).

The donors were members of the approximately 120-subject validation cohort (separate from the approximately 650-subject first cohort). The CDR3 is 15 residues long. Looked up from germline, CDR1 is MRHNA and CDR2 is SNTAGT. V was pared by 4 bases and J by 0 bases, with 6 bases of the junction left unmatched. Libraries were prepared by immunoSEQ multiplex PCR; TCRdb keeps only in-frame clonotypes and omits some of them. This sample has 150,000 to 200,000 clones; 86% occur once, and the top ten carry about 2.5%. The chain combines TRBV6-4 with TRBJ2-7; 7 positions match TRBD1. The TCR was taken from a man in his late teens or twenties in good health and CMV-seropositive. Sequenced material: PBMCs. The CDR3 is CASSALGQASYEQYF. The DNA of the CDR3 is TGTGCCAGCAGTGCCCTTGGACAGGCCTCCTACGAGCAGTACTTC.